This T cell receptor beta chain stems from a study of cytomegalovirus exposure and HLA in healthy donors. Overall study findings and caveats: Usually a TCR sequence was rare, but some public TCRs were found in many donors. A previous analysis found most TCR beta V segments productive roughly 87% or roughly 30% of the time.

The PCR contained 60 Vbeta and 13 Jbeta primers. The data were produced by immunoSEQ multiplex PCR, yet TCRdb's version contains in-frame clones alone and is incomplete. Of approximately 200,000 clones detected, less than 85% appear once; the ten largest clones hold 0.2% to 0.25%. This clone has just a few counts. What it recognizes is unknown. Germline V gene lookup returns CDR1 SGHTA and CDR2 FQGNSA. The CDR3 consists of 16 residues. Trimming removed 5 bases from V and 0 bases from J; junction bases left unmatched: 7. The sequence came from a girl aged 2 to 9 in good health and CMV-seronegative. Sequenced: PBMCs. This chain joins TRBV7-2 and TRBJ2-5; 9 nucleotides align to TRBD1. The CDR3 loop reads CASSDPGQGHQETQYF. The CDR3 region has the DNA TGTGCCAGCAGCGACCCGGGACAGGGCCACCAAGAGACCCAGTACTTC.